These 29 T cell receptor beta chains were sequenced from one sample in a study of T cells in Graves' hyperthyroidism and ophthalmopathy. Researchers amplified the TCR beta CDR3 regions from RNA transcripts. TCR CDR3 underwent first-round RT-PCR with the HTBI primer set. TCRdb recomputed calls from the multiplex PCR reads with MiXCR, one row per CDR3 protein. The data hold some 560,000 distinct CDR3 sequences, with 15% to 18% observed a single time. The sequencing sample was made of blood. The receptors come from a woman in her 30s with Graves' hyperthyroidism.

Concerning this clonotype: It may be a read error: a sequence one base away is much more abundant. The genes are TRBV24-1 and TRBJ2-5, with D unclear. The germline V gene encodes CDR1 KGHDR and CDR2 SFDVKD. V lost 4 bases and J 5 bases, leaving 13 bases between the germline ends. CDR3 length: 14 residues. In DNA, the CDR3 is TGTGCCACCAGTGACGCTGGCGACGTGGAGACCCAGTACTTC. This codes for CATSDAGDVETQYF.

The chain is built from TRBV19 and TRBJ1-5, with a weak D call TRBD1 (6 bases). V lost 8 bases to trimming and J lost 0 bases, with 14 bases between them. CDR1 and CDR2 (germline): LNHDA, SQIVND (reference sequence). The CDR3 contains 15 residues. The chain's CDR3 is CASLGRGYSNQPQHF. Written as DNA, the CDR3 is TGTGCCAGTTTAGGCAGGGGCTATAGCAATCAGCCCCAGCATTTT. Based on the CDR3 plus reference TRBV19 and TRBJ1-5, the full variable domain is DGGITQSPKYLFRKEGQNVTLSCEQNLNHDAMYWYRQDPGQGLRLIYYSQIVNDFQKGDIAEGYSVSREKKESFPLTVTSAQKNPTAFYLCASLGRGYSNQPQHFGDGTRLSIL.

In this sample, this clonotype turned up many times. This chain connects TRBV5-1 to TRBJ1-1; D gene uncertain. This CDR3 has 13 amino acids. Germline CDR1 and CDR2: SGHRS and YFSETQ. Deletions cut 4 bases from V and 11 bases from J, with 18 bases between. CDR3 DNA sequence: TGCGCCAGCAGCCCCCGGCAGGACCCTCCGGCTTTCTTT. This encodes CASSPRQDPPAFF.

In this sample, this clonotype turned up a few times. The chain recombines TRBV19 with TRBJ1-1, with D possibly being TRBD1 (6 bases). The CDR3 is 12 residues long. The V gene lost 2 bases and the J gene lost 10 bases, with 11 bases spanning the gap. Looked up from germline, CDR1 is LNHDA and CDR2 is SQIVND (reference sequence). In DNA form, the CDR3 reads TGTGCCAGTAGTATATCCGGGACATCAGCTTTCTTT. Amino acid sequence: CASSISGTSAFF.

The chain carries TRBV2 and TRBJ2-2; tentatively, D is TRBD2 (6 bases). Germline V gene data show CDR1 as SNHLY and CDR2 as FYNNEI. V shed 6 bases and J shed 6 bases, with 20 bases lying between them. This CDR3 region has 16 residues. This CDR3 reads CASRNRGRDFSGELFF. The CDR3 DNA reads as TGTGCCAGCAGAAATCGTGGCAGGGACTTTTCCGGGGAGCTGTTTTTT.

As for this clonotype: One base away lies a much larger clone, so this may be a sequencing read error. V is TRBV27 and J is TRBJ2-3; possibly TRBD2 for D (6 bases). CDR1 MNHEY and CDR2 SMNVEV come from the germline V gene (reference sequence). The CDR3 covers 16 residues. V gave up 5 bases and J gave up 2 bases, with 17 bases separating them. The CDR3 sequence: CASSARLVGPTDTQYF. The CDR3 DNA follows: TGTGCCAGCAGTGCCAGACTAGTGGGACCCACAGATACGCAGTATTTT.

This clonotype was counted a few times. The gene calls are TRBV18 and TRBJ2-2, with D possibly called TRBD1 or TRBD2 (6 bases each). In germline, CDR1 is KGHSH, CDR2 LQKENI. This CDR3 has 16 amino acids. Deletions cut 0 bases from V and 1 base from J, with 9 bases between. CDR3 coding DNA: TGTGCCAGCTCACCACCTCGGGGGCGGAACACCGGGGAGCTGTTTTTT. Its protein product is CASSPPRGRNTGELFF.

V gene TRBV27 combines with J gene TRBJ1-5; D unresolved. Trimming cost V 6 bases and J 1 base, with 7 bases left between them. The CDR3 extends over 13 amino acids. CDR1 and CDR2 (germline): MNHEY, SMNVEV (reference sequence). The CDR3 here is CASRLTSNQPQHF. Written as DNA, the CDR3 is TGTGCCAGCAGACTCACAAGCAATCAGCCCCAGCATTTT.

The V and J genes are TRBV3-1 and TRBJ1-3; TRBD1 agrees at 11 bases. The CDR3 sequence is 21 residues long. Unmatched junction bases numbered 15, after V lost 1 base and J lost 1 base. In germline, CDR1 is LGHDT, CDR2 YNNKEL (reference sequence). The CDR3 DNA reads as TGTGCCAGCAGCCAAGGAAGGTCGGACAGGGGGCGGACCTCTTCTGGAAACACCATATATTTT. Encoded protein: CASSQGRSDRGRTSSGNTIYF.

At least ten counts were recorded for this clonotype. The CDR3 spells CASGLTNRTLEQETQYF. In DNA, the CDR3 is TGTGCTAGTGGTTTGACGAACAGGACCCTTGAACAAGAGACCCAGTACTTC. The V gene is TRBV12-5, the J gene TRBJ2-5; possible D gene TRBD1, 5 bases. The germline V and J ends were trimmed by 2 bases and 2 bases, with 18 bases remaining between them. This CDR3 region has 17 residues. The germline gives CDR1 LGHNT, CDR2 FRNRAP. The variable domain in full, completed from reference TRBV12-5 and TRBJ2-5, reads DARVTQTPRHKVTEMGQEVTMRCQPILGHNTVFWYRQTMMQGLELLAYFRNRAPLDDSGMPKDRFSAEMPDATLATLKIQPSEPRDSAVYFCASGLTNRTLEQETQYFGPGTRLLVL.

There are many counts of this clonotype. This chain links TRBV3-1 with TRBJ2-2; 7 bases fit TRBD1. V lost 0 bases and J lost 7; bases outside the gene matches: 11. This CDR3 has 17 residues. CDR1 and CDR2 (germline): LGHDT, YNNKEL (reference sequence). Here the CDR3 reads CASSQDLRTGGGGELFF. The CDR3 nucleotides are TGTGCCAGCAGCCAAGATCTTAGGACAGGCGGCGGCGGGGAGCTGTTTTTT.

The table lists this clonotype with many counts. J is TRBJ2-3 and V is TRBV5-1, with TRBD2 identical over 11 bases. CDR1 is SGHRS and CDR2 is YFSETQ in the germline V gene. J lost 4 bases, V lost 4 bases, and 8 bases had no gene match. The CDR3 runs 16 residues. CDR3 loop: CASSPSPGLAADTQYF. CDR3 DNA sequence: TGCGCCAGCAGCCCCTCACCGGGACTAGCGGCAGATACGCAGTATTTT. Together with reference TRBV5-1 and TRBJ2-3, the CDR3 gives the full variable domain: KAGVTQTPRYLIKTRGQQVTLSCSPISGHRSVSWYQQTPGQGLQFLFEYFSETQRNKGNFPGRFSGRQFSNSRSEMNVSTLELGDSALYLCASSPSPGLAADTQYFGPGTRLTVL.

The chain couples TRBV19 to TRBJ1-2; D remains unclear. Germline lookup yields CDR1 LNHDA and CDR2 SQIVND (reference sequence). V was pared by 1 base and J by 2 bases, with 5 bases between. The CDR3 sequence is 13 residues long. DNA of the CDR3: TGTGCCAGTAGTATAGCAGAAAACTATGGCTACACCTTC. The encoded protein is CASSIAENYGYTF. Combining the CDR3 with reference TRBV19 and TRBJ1-2 gives the whole variable domain DGGITQSPKYLFRKEGQNVTLSCEQNLNHDAMYWYRQDPGQGLRLIYYSQIVNDFQKGDIAEGYSVSREKKESFPLTVTSAQKNPTAFYLCASSIAENYGYTFGSGTRLTVV.

On this clonotype: This clone may be a read error of a much larger clone one base away. The chain couples TRBV9 to TRBJ2-1; D gene unclear. CDR3 length: 12 residues. Germline CDR1 reads SGDLS; CDR2 reads YYNGEE. The V end was cut by 10 bases, the J end by 2 bases, with 10 bases between. The CDR3 reads CAGGSTYNEQFF. The CDR3 DNA sequence: TGTGCCGGCGGCTCTACCTACAATGAGCAGTTCTTC.

Only a few counts were recorded for this clonotype. This CDR3 is CASSPDYLYNEQFF. CDR3 DNA sequence: TGTGCCAGCAGCCCAGACTACCTCTACAATGAGCAGTTCTTC. The rearrangement links TRBV7-9 to TRBJ2-1; D possibly corresponds to TRBD2 (5 bases). CDR1 and CDR2 from the germline V gene are SEHNR and FQNEAQ (reference sequence). This CDR3 is 14 amino acids long. With 5 bases removed from V and 3 bases from J, the gap between germline ends came to 11 bases.

J is TRBJ1-1 and V is TRBV19, with a possible D match to TRBD1 (6 bases). This CDR3 spans 15 amino acids. Germline loops: CDR1 LNHDA, CDR2 SQIVND (reference sequence). The V end was cut by 6 bases, the J end by 3 bases, with 17 bases between. DNA of the CDR3: TGTGCCAGTAGCCCAGAGGGGGGAAGGGACACTGAAGCTTTCTTT. Residues: CASSPEGGRDTEAFF.

This rearrangement joins TRBV6-5 to TRBJ2-7, with a tentative D call TRBD2 (5 bases). The CDR3 covers 14 residues. Germline lookup yields CDR1 MNHEY and CDR2 SVGAGI. The V and J ends lost 0 bases and 6 bases respectively, with 12 bases between them. The CDR3 DNA is TGTGCCAGCAGTTACTCTAGAATGAGGGCCGAGCAGTACTTC. Its protein is CASSYSRMRAEQYF.

This clonotype was counted at least ten times. The genes are TRBV7-2 and TRBJ2-2; D is perhaps TRBD2 (5 bases). Germline CDR1 SGHTA, CDR2 FQGNSA. The CDR3 loop spans 13 amino acids. Trimming took 2 bases from V and 8 from J, leaving 9 bases between them. This CDR3 reads CASSLWGAGELFF. The DNA for the CDR3 is TGTGCCAGCAGCTTATGGGGAGCGGGGGAGCTGTTTTTT.

J is TRBJ2-1 and V is TRBV6-6; 9 bases are a match to TRBD2. J was trimmed by 6 bases and V by 2 bases; bases with no gene match: 11. This CDR3 region has 17 residues. From germline, CDR1 is MNHNY and CDR2 SVGAGI (reference sequence). In DNA, the CDR3 is TGTGCCAGCAGTTACCCCCCGCTAGCGGGACGTATCAATGAGCAGTTCTTC. Translation: CASSYPPLAGRINEQFF.

Ten or more counts support this clonotype. This chain links TRBV6-1 with TRBJ2-3; 7 bases are shared with TRBD2. Germline V CDR1 and CDR2: MNHNS, SASEGT. V trimming: 5 bases; J trimming: 3 bases; junction bases outside the gene matches: 5. The CDR3 loop spans 14 amino acids. CDR3 amino acids: CASSLLADTDTQYF. The CDR3 DNA is TGTGCCAGCAGTCTTCTAGCGGATACAGATACGCAGTATTTT.

This clonotype showed up just a few times. The CDR3 loop is CASTAGGYTGELFF. The CDR3 bases are TGTGCCAGCACAGCGGGAGGGTACACCGGGGAGCTGTTTTTT. The genes are TRBV7-7 and TRBJ2-2, with 10 bases lining up with TRBD2. The CDR3 is 14 residues long. Unmatched junction bases numbered 2, after V lost 7 bases and J lost 3 bases. The germline CDR1 and CDR2 sequences are SSHAT and FNYEAQ (reference sequence).

A few counts support this clonotype. The CDR3 DNA reads TGCGCCAGCAGCCAAGATGCAGGGGCCCAAGAGACCCAGTACTTC. It yields the protein CASSQDAGAQETQYF. This sequence joins TRBV4-3 and TRBJ2-5, with D tentatively TRBD1 (6 bases). The CDR3 spans 15 residues. Germline lookup yields CDR1 LGHNA and CDR2 YSLEER. Trimming pared 0 bases from V and 1 base from J, leaving 9 bases between.

This clonotype has just a few counts. J is TRBJ1-5 and V is TRBV29-1; D gene unclear. From germline, CDR1 is SQVTM and CDR2 ANQGSEA. The CDR3 has 12 amino acids. The V end was cut by 8 bases, the J end by 7 bases, with 15 bases between. CDR3 in DNA: TGCAGCTCCAATTACGAGGAACAGCCCCAGCATTTT. Amino acid sequence: CSSNYEEQPQHF.

The genes are TRBV9 and TRBJ2-3, with 15 positions matching TRBD2. CDR1 is SGDLS, CDR2 YYNGEE, per germline. CDR3 length equals 15 residues. V gave up 4 bases and J gave up 7 bases; unmatched junction bases: 4. CDR3 sequence (DNA): TGTGCCAGCAGCCCGGGACTAGCGGGAGGTAATACGCAGTATTTT. It translates to CASSPGLAGGNTQYF. Filled out from reference TRBV9 and TRBJ2-3, the complete variable domain reads DSGVTQTPKHLITATGQRVTLRCSPRSGDLSVYWYQQSLDQGLQFLIQYYNGEERAKGNILERFSAQQFPDLHSELNLSSLELGDSALYFCASSPGLAGGNTQYFGPGTRLTVL.

This clonotype was counted many times. The chain employs TRBV20-1 and TRBJ2-5; TRBD2 matches at 10 bases. CDR3 length: 16 amino acids. J lost 3 bases, V lost 1 base, and 8 bases had no gene match. CDR1 DFQATT and CDR2 SNEGSKA come from the germline V gene (reference sequence). The CDR3: CSARGPPAGGEETQYF. CDR3 coding DNA: TGCAGTGCTAGAGGACCTCCAGCGGGAGGGGAAGAGACCCAGTACTTC.

This clonotype appeared many times. This rearrangement joins TRBV30 to TRBJ1-4; D not resolved. The V gene lost 5 bases and the J gene lost 4 bases, with 14 bases spanning the gap. This CDR3 region has 14 residues. CDR1 is GTSNPN, CDR2 SVGIG, per germline (reference sequence). The CDR3 coding sequence is TGTGCCTGGGAAAAACCCGCCGTTAATGAAAAACTGTTTTTT. This translates into CAWEKPAVNEKLFF.

This clonotype showed up many times. The chain joins TRBV14 to TRBJ2-5; D not certain. Deletions cut 4 bases from V and 2 bases from J, with 5 bases between. Germline V gene lookup returns CDR1 SGHDN and CDR2 FVKESK. This CDR3 is 12 amino acids long. The CDR3 region is CASSPTQETQYF. CDR3 nucleotide sequence: TGTGCCAGCAGCCCGACGCAAGAGACCCAGTACTTC.

Ten or more counts support this clonotype. V is TRBV3-1 and J is TRBJ2-7, with 9 bases matching TRBD1. The junction had 4 bases not matched to a gene; V was cut back by 4 bases and J by 6 bases. The CDR3 is made up of 13 amino acids. Per the germline V gene, CDR1 is LGHDT and CDR2 is YNNKEL (reference sequence). The CDR3 loop reads CASSRGQGTEQYF. The CDR3 DNA follows: TGTGCCAGCAGCCGTGGACAGGGGACCGAGCAGTACTTC.

This clonotype was recorded a few times. The chain couples TRBV9 to TRBJ2-3, with unresolved D. The CDR3 loop spans 15 amino acids. CDR1 and CDR2 (germline): SGDLS, YYNGEE. V was pared by 4 bases and J by 2 bases, with 14 bases between. The CDR3: CASSSRVGHTDTQYF. The CDR3 DNA sequence: TGTGCCAGCAGCTCCCGCGTAGGCCACACAGATACGCAGTATTTT.